The T cell receptor (beta chain) described here comes from a study of blood T cell repertoires in COVID-19. Study in general: Acute and convalescent COVID-19 samples came from the United States, Italy and Spain. The cDNA or gDNA used as material had been derived from T cells, B-cell-depleted T cells, or PBMCs.

Authors' analysis steps: Amplification from reference gene primers served as the basis for estimated nucleated cell counts. Generated by immunoSEQ multiplex PCR, the TCRdb table keeps only in-frame clones and is missing some. V and J calls and clone size follow that table, whereas D and trimming were derived from the DNA. The sample shows 63,000 or so clones, about 90% of them seen only once. Germline assignment: CDR1 SGHNT and CDR2 YYREEE (reference sequence). The CDR3 runs 15 residues. Trimming cost V 2 bases and J 4 bases, with 15 bases left between them. The chain uses TRBV5-4 and TRBJ2-5, with a tentative D call TRBD1 (6 bases). The TCR was taken from a man aged 55 to 69 with acute or convalescent COVID-19. The specimen sequenced was peripheral blood. The CDR3 sequence is CASSLRSGRGETQYF. CDR3 DNA sequence: TGTGCCAGCAGCTTACGTTCGGGCAGGGGAGAGACCCAGTACTTC.